This T cell receptor beta chain was recovered during a study of T cell responses to AZD1222 COVID-19 vaccine. The study, taken as a whole, reports: Increases in Spike-specific TCR breadth and depth were seen after two AZD1222 doses. White British people made up most donors, females outnumbered males, and clonal diversity was possibly underestimated.

Of note for this clone: No antigen is known for it.

Germline CDR1 and CDR2: MDHEN and SYDVKM. This CDR3 is built from 15 residues. V lost 5 bases and J lost 8, with 19 bases in between. Libraries were prepared by immunoSEQ multiplex PCR; TCRdb keeps only in-frame clonotypes and omits some of them. This sample carries roughly 120,000 clones, around 84% of them seen once, and the ten largest clones take approximately 15%. The input for sequencing was peripheral blood, taken 28 days after the second AZD1222 dose. The chain recombines TRBV28 with TRBJ1-5; a weak D match, TRBD1 (6 bases). This receptor was identified in an adult who received the AZD1222 COVID-19 vaccine. The CDR3 coding sequence is TGTGCCAGCAGTCCCCCGGACAGAGCTTCTAAGCCCCAGCATTTT. This gives the protein CASSPPDRASKPQHF.